The rows below give T cell receptor beta chains drawn from one sample of a study of regulatory T cells in long-lasting Graves disease. TCRdb independently ran MiXCR on the multiplex PCR reads; one entry per CDR3 protein. This table holds 500,000 or so distinct CDR3 sequences, roughly a sixth found once. The same data also contributed to another study, on T cells in Graves' hyperthyroidism and ophthalmopathy.

The sequenced sample was peripheral blood mononuclear cells (PBMCs), obtained at new diagnosis, from a patient treated with antithyroid drugs. These receptors were collected from a woman aged 40 to 65 with Graves disease. The CDR3 runs from the conserved cysteine through the conserved F or W.

CDR3	V	J
CASSLNPGGGEKLFF	TRBV6-1	TRBJ1-4
CASSPNLGGKGEAFF	TRBV12-3/TRBV12-4	TRBJ1-1
CASSFPRTAQGIGELFF	TRBV12-3/TRBV12-4	TRBJ2-2
CSAGRGSEVTEAFF	TRBV20-1	TRBJ1-1
CASTPLSSGLLHEQFF	TRBV19	TRBJ2-1
CASSEVGVSGNSPLHF	TRBV6-1	TRBJ1-6
CASSRGDSTSTDTQYF	TRBV3-1	TRBJ2-3
CASAGEVLGQAYEQYF	TRBV5-8	TRBJ2-7
CASSVVASGTSTDTQYF	TRBV9	TRBJ2-3
CASSPMQGNTEAFF	TRBV18	TRBJ1-1
CASSQEHEEAGPYEQYF	TRBV4-1	TRBJ2-7
CASSLMADQRYEQYF	TRBV7-3	TRBJ2-7
CASSSAYPGDSYEQYF	TRBV6-5	TRBJ2-7
CASSYSLATGLNTGELFF	TRBV6-5	TRBJ2-2
CASTSADRRDTEAFF	TRBV5-6	TRBJ1-1
CAMSGTGGRELFF	TRBV12-3/TRBV12-4	TRBJ2-2
CASSERGPTDTQYF	TRBV28	TRBJ2-3
CASSYIREGSGYTF	TRBV6-2/TRBV6-3	TRBJ1-2
CASSLGRLEEKLFF	TRBV13	TRBJ1-4
CASSPNVGEAFF	TRBV6-1	TRBJ1-1
CASSLRRGAREETQYF	TRBV11-2	TRBJ2-5
CATRPRGGVTEAFF	TRBV24-1	TRBJ1-1
CASSEGNSNQPQHF	TRBV10-2	TRBJ1-5
CASSDQVYEQYF	TRBV6-1	TRBJ2-7
CASSSLIEQYF	TRBV7-9	TRBJ2-7
CASSLTTTDTQYF	TRBV5-6	TRBJ2-3
CASSVGVEESYEQYF	TRBV9	TRBJ2-7
CASGGWYTGELFF	TRBV12-5	TRBJ2-2
CASAGTRIAAGASTDTQYF	TRBV28	TRBJ2-3
CASSAGPGHQYF	TRBV10-1	TRBJ2-4
CASSSSGRGSTDTQYF	TRBV7-2	TRBJ2-3
CASSVGLAANTGELFF	TRBV9	TRBJ2-2
CASSETGNEKLFF	TRBV2	TRBJ1-4